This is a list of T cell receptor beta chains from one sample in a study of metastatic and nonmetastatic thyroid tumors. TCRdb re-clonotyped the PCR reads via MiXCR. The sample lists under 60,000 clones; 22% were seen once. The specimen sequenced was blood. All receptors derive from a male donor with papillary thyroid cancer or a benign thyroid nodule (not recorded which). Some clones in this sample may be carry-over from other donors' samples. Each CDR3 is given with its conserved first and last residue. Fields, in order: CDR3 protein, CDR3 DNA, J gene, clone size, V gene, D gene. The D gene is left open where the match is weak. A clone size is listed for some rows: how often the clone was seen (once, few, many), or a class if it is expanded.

CDR3 protein: CASSEQPGPNQPQHF
CDR3 DNA: TGTGCCAGCAGTGAGCAACCGGGACCCAATCAGCCCCAGCATTTT
J gene: TRBJ1-5
clone size: many
V gene: TRBV6-1
D gene: -

CDR3 protein: CASSQSIPGMTEAFF
CDR3 DNA: TGCGCCAGCAGCCAATCCATCCCGGGAATGACTGAAGCTTTCTTT
J gene: TRBJ1-1
clone size: -
V gene: TRBV4-1
D gene: -

CDR3 protein: CASSLQPYGYTF
CDR3 DNA: TGTGCCAGCAGCTTGCAACCTTATGGCTACACCTTC
J gene: TRBJ1-2
clone size: -
V gene: TRBV5-8
D gene: -

CDR3 protein: CAWSGGQGTDTQYF
CDR3 DNA: TGTGCCTGGAGTGGTGGACAGGGTACAGATACGCAGTATTTT
J gene: TRBJ2-3
clone size: many
V gene: TRBV30
D gene: TRBD1

CDR3 protein: CASIVVIGAANEQFF
CDR3 DNA: TGTGCCAGCATTGTAGTAATAGGGGCGGCAAATGAGCAGTTCTTC
J gene: TRBJ2-1
clone size: -
V gene: TRBV6-1
D gene: -

CDR3 protein: CASRAGTGGGNEQFF
CDR3 DNA: TGTGCCAGCAGGGCTGGGACGGGTGGGGGGAATGAGCAGTTCTTC
J gene: TRBJ2-1
clone size: few
V gene: TRBV2
D gene: -

CDR3 protein: CASSLSATGELFF
CDR3 DNA: TGTGCCAGCAGTTTAAGTGCCACCGGGGAGCTGTTTTTT
J gene: TRBJ2-2
clone size: many
V gene: TRBV12-3/TRBV12-4
D gene: -

CDR3 protein: CASSIGGVTEAFF
CDR3 DNA: TGTGCCAGTAGTATAGGGGGAGTCACTGAAGCTTTCTTT
J gene: TRBJ1-1
clone size: many
V gene: TRBV19
D gene: -

CDR3 protein: CASSLPQGATNEKLFF
CDR3 DNA: TGTGCCAGCAGTTTACCCCAGGGGGCAACTAATGAAAAACTGTTTTTT
J gene: TRBJ1-4
clone size: many
V gene: TRBV12-3/TRBV12-4
D gene: TRBD1

CDR3 protein: CASSLRAGGSYEQYF
CDR3 DNA: TGCGCCAGCAGCTTGCGAGCGGGGGGCTCCTACGAGCAGTACTTC
J gene: TRBJ2-7
clone size: many
V gene: TRBV5-1
D gene: TRBD2

CDR3 protein: CASSQGASGIYEQYF
CDR3 DNA: TGCGCCAGCAGCCAAGGGGCTAGCGGGATTTACGAGCAGTACTTC
J gene: TRBJ2-7
clone size: -
V gene: TRBV4-3
D gene: TRBD2

CDR3 protein: CASSTMTGLGETQYF
CDR3 DNA: TGTGCCAGTAGTACGATGACAGGGCTTGGCGAGACCCAGTACTTC
J gene: TRBJ2-5
clone size: few
V gene: TRBV19
D gene: TRBD1

CDR3 protein: CASSLRRGRRTNEKLFF
CDR3 DNA: TGTGCCAGCAGTTTACGCAGGGGGCGGCGGACGAATGAAAAACTGTTTTTT
J gene: TRBJ1-4
clone size: many
V gene: TRBV28
D gene: TRBD1

CDR3 protein: CASSQIAALEETQYF
CDR3 DNA: TGTGCCAGCAGCCAAATAGCGGCCTTAGAAGAGACCCAGTACTTC
J gene: TRBJ2-5
clone size: many
V gene: TRBV7-8
D gene: -

CDR3 protein: CATSGVRGAGNQPQHF
CDR3 DNA: TGTGCCACCAGCGGTGTAAGAGGGGCTGGCAATCAGCCCCAGCATTTT
J gene: TRBJ1-5
clone size: few
V gene: TRBV15
D gene: -

CDR3 protein: CSVVPQGGSTEAFF
CDR3 DNA: TGCAGCGTTGTTCCCCAGGGGGGAAGCACTGAAGCTTTCTTT
J gene: TRBJ1-1
clone size: many
V gene: TRBV29-1
D gene: TRBD1

CDR3 protein: CSASTGNTEAFF
CDR3 DNA: TGCAGTGCTAGTACGGGGAACACTGAAGCTTTCTTT
J gene: TRBJ1-1
clone size: -
V gene: TRBV20-1
D gene: -

CDR3 protein: CSANERDPYEQYF
CDR3 DNA: TGCAGTGCCAATGAGAGGGACCCCTACGAGCAGTACTTC
J gene: TRBJ2-7
clone size: medium-sized
V gene: TRBV20-1
D gene: -

CDR3 protein: CSVEDGRDHGYTF
CDR3 DNA: TGCAGCGTTGAAGATGGGAGGGATCATGGCTACACCTTC
J gene: TRBJ1-2
clone size: -
V gene: TRBV29-1
D gene: -

CDR3 protein: CASSFGPSGEQETQYF
CDR3 DNA: TGTGCCAGCAGCTTTGGTCCTAGCGGGGAACAAGAGACCCAGTACTTC
J gene: TRBJ2-5
clone size: many
V gene: TRBV11-2
D gene: TRBD2

CDR3 protein: CASSKTGPGNTIYF
CDR3 DNA: TGTGCCAGCAGTAAGACAGGTCCTGGAAACACCATATATTTT
J gene: TRBJ1-3
clone size: many
V gene: TRBV28
D gene: -

CDR3 protein: CASSADYSYEQYF
CDR3 DNA: TGTGCCAGCAGTGCGGACTACTCCTACGAGCAGTACTTC
J gene: TRBJ2-7
clone size: few
V gene: TRBV2
D gene: -

CDR3 protein: CATSNSQGRDEQYF
CDR3 DNA: TGTGCCACCAGCAATTCACAGGGGAGGGACGAGCAGTACTTC
J gene: TRBJ2-7
clone size: -
V gene: TRBV15
D gene: -

CDR3 protein: CASRQGSGYTF
CDR3 DNA: TGTGCCAGCAGACAGGGGTCAGGCTACACCTTC
J gene: TRBJ1-2
clone size: many
V gene: TRBV27
D gene: TRBD1

CDR3 protein: CASSPRPTNTEAFF
CDR3 DNA: TGTGCCAGCAGTCCTCGACCCACCAACACTGAAGCTTTCTTT
J gene: TRBJ1-1
clone size: few
V gene: TRBV6-1
D gene: -

CDR3 protein: CASKDFGDEQYF
CDR3 DNA: TGTGCCAGCAAAGACTTCGGCGACGAGCAGTACTTC
J gene: TRBJ2-7
clone size: many
V gene: TRBV7-9
D gene: -

CDR3 protein: CSARDSRYNEQFF
CDR3 DNA: TGCAGTGCTAGAGATAGTAGATACAATGAGCAGTTCTTC
J gene: TRBJ2-1
clone size: many
V gene: TRBV20-1
D gene: -

CDR3 protein: CSAREVAGTDTQYF
CDR3 DNA: TGCAGTGCTAGAGAAGTAGCTGGCACAGATACGCAGTATTTT
J gene: TRBJ2-3
clone size: many
V gene: TRBV20-1
D gene: -

CDR3 protein: CASSLDSGSAIQYF
CDR3 DNA: TGCGCCAGCAGCTTGGATAGCGGGAGTGCCATTCAGTACTTC
J gene: TRBJ2-4
clone size: many
V gene: TRBV5-1
D gene: TRBD2

CDR3 protein: CSASEGWEETQYF
CDR3 DNA: TGCAGTGCTAGCGAGGGCTGGGAAGAGACCCAGTACTTC
J gene: TRBJ2-5
clone size: many
V gene: TRBV20-1
D gene: -

CDR3 protein: CASSLTGSSGNTIYF
CDR3 DNA: TGTGCCAGCAGCCTAACAGGGAGTTCAGGAAACACCATATATTTT
J gene: TRBJ1-3
clone size: many
V gene: TRBV5-6
D gene: -

CDR3 protein: CASSLVSLAGGLETQYF
CDR3 DNA: TGTGCCAGCAGCTTAGTGTCCCTCGCAGGTGGCTTGGAGACCCAGTACTTC
J gene: TRBJ2-5
clone size: few
V gene: TRBV11-3
D gene: -

CDR3 protein: CASTAPGTGRDEQYF
CDR3 DNA: TGTGCCAGCACCGCACCCGGGACAGGAAGGGACGAGCAGTACTTC
J gene: TRBJ2-7
clone size: -
V gene: TRBV6-1
D gene: TRBD1

CDR3 protein: CASTGTRGGELFF
CDR3 DNA: TGTGCCAGCACAGGGACCAGAGGCGGGGAGCTGTTTTTT
J gene: TRBJ2-2
clone size: many
V gene: TRBV6-2/TRBV6-3
D gene: -

CDR3 protein: CASSQPGQDPSPLHF
CDR3 DNA: TGTGCCAGCAGCCAACCGGGACAGGACCCTTCGCCCCTCCACTTT
J gene: TRBJ1-6
clone size: once
V gene: TRBV4-2
D gene: TRBD1

CDR3 protein: CASSLGGDNSPLHF
CDR3 DNA: TGTGCCAGCAGCCTCGGTGGGGACAATTCACCCCTCCACTTT
J gene: TRBJ1-6
clone size: many
V gene: TRBV3-1
D gene: -

CDR3 protein: CASSEFIRVSNSPLHF
CDR3 DNA: TGTGCCAGCAGTGAATTTATCCGGGTCTCAAATTCACCCCTCCACTTT
J gene: TRBJ1-6
clone size: many
V gene: TRBV6-1
D gene: -

CDR3 protein: CASSYRRGGYTF
CDR3 DNA: TGTGCCAGCAGTTACCGACGGGGTGGCTACACCTTC
J gene: TRBJ1-2
clone size: few
V gene: TRBV6-5
D gene: -

CDR3 protein: CASSQRGLTDTQYF
CDR3 DNA: TGTGCCAGCAGCCAGCGGGGCTTAACAGATACGCAGTATTTT
J gene: TRBJ2-3
clone size: many
V gene: TRBV12-3/TRBV12-4
D gene: TRBD2

CDR3 protein: CASSPSGSGRETQYF
CDR3 DNA: TGTGCCAGCAGTCCAAGCGGGAGTGGTCGAGAGACCCAGTACTTC
J gene: TRBJ2-5
clone size: many
V gene: TRBV6-1
D gene: TRBD2

CDR3 protein: CASSLDPSGKGETQYF
CDR3 DNA: TGTGCCAGCAGCTTAGATCCTAGCGGAAAAGGGGAGACCCAGTACTTC
J gene: TRBJ2-5
clone size: many
V gene: TRBV11-2
D gene: TRBD2

CDR3 protein: CASSLVPGGWVDTGELFF
CDR3 DNA: TGTGCCAGCAGCTTAGTTCCAGGGGGATGGGTCGACACCGGGGAGCTGTTTTTT
J gene: TRBJ2-2
clone size: -
V gene: TRBV11-1
D gene: TRBD1

CDR3 protein: CATSDSNGGARTGELFF
CDR3 DNA: TGTGCCACCAGTGATTCAAACGGGGGGGCGCGTACCGGGGAGCTGTTTTTT
J gene: TRBJ2-2
clone size: -
V gene: TRBV24-1
D gene: TRBD2

CDR3 protein: CASSLDNSNQPQHF
CDR3 DNA: TGTGCCAGCAGTTTGGACAATAGCAATCAGCCCCAGCATTTT
J gene: TRBJ1-5
clone size: many
V gene: TRBV27
D gene: -